The 28 T cell receptor beta chains in this list originate from one sample, sequenced in a study of T cells in Graves' hyperthyroidism and ophthalmopathy. TCR beta CDR3 regions were amplified from RNA. HTBI primers were used for first-round RT-PCR of the TCR CDR3. TCRdb recomputed calls from the multiplex PCR reads with MiXCR, one row per CDR3 protein. The profile shows 300,000 to 450,000 distinct CDR3 sequences, about 14% of them singletons. Sequencing was done on a sample of blood. Source of these receptors: a woman aged 25 to 39 with Graves' ophthalmopathy.

This clonotype was recorded at least ten times. The CDR3 coding sequence is TGTGCCAGCTCCGTGGAAGGGGGTTACAATTCACCCCTCCACTTT. It is translated as CASSVEGGYNSPLHF. The rearrangement uses TRBV18 and TRBJ1-6, with D possibly being TRBD1 (6 bases). The CDR3 is 15 amino acids. Trimming took 6 bases from V and 7 from J, leaving 16 bases between them. The germline gives CDR1 KGHSH, CDR2 LQKENI.

The chain has TRBV15 and TRBJ2-3; weak D call: TRBD1 (5 bases). Trimming stripped 2 bases from V and 5 bases from J, with 23 bases between. CDR3 length equals 18 residues. Germline V CDR1 and CDR2: LNHNV, YYDKDF (reference sequence). The CDR3 DNA is TGTGCCACCAGCAGACGTCCCATCAGGGTCCTCAGTAGAGATACGCAGTATTTT. It encodes CATSRRPIRVLSRDTQYF.

This clonotype was counted at least ten times. This chain uses TRBV5-5 with TRBJ1-1, with D possibly TRBD1 on 6 matching bases. CDR1 is SGHKS, CDR2 YYEKEE, per germline (reference sequence). Between the trimmed V and J ends, which lost 0 bases and 4 bases, there was a span of 28 bases. This CDR3 spans 20 amino acids. The CDR3 reads CASSLGIVGTRSRPGTEAFF. CDR3 in DNA: TGTGCCAGCAGCTTGGGGATAGTCGGGACACGATCCCGACCGGGCACTGAAGCTTTCTTT.

This chain joins TRBV11-2 and TRBJ2-1; 13 bases align to TRBD2. The CDR3 extends over 17 amino acids. CDR1 and CDR2 (germline): SGHAT, FQNNGV. V trimming: 4 bases; J trimming: 3 bases; junction bases outside the gene matches: 6. This CDR3 is CASSSRLAGGFYNEQFF. CDR3 bases: TGTGCCAGCAGCTCCAGACTAGCGGGGGGATTCTACAATGAGCAGTTCTTC. Full variable domain (missing parts from reference TRBV11-2 and TRBJ2-1): EAGVAQSPRYKIIEKRQSVAFWCNPISGHATLYWYQQILGQGPKLLIQFQNNGVVDDSQLPKDRFSAERLKGVDSTLKIQPAKLEDSAVYLCASSSRLAGGFYNEQFFGPGTRLTVL.

This clonotype was found many times. The V and J genes are TRBV6-1 and TRBJ2-2; TRBD2 is a possible D gene (5 bases). Germline loops: CDR1 MNHNS, CDR2 SASEGT. The CDR3 is 13 residues long. The V gene lost 10 bases and the J gene lost 1 base, with 10 bases spanning the gap. The CDR3 is CATRTVNTGELFF. As DNA, the CDR3 is TGTGCCACCCGGACTGTGAACACCGGGGAGCTGTTTTTT.

In regard to this clonotype: A junction boundary mismatches the germline segment, possibly from a read error. V is TRBV7-9 and J is TRBJ2-5, with 11 bases that match TRBD2. The CDR3 runs to 13 residues. Germline V lookup: CDR1 SEHNR, CDR2 FQNEAQ (reference sequence). CDR3 in DNA: TGTGCCAGCAGTTCACCTACTAGCGGGGGAAACCACTTC. As protein: CASSSPTSGGNHF. Looking up the rest from reference TRBV7-9 and TRBJ2-5 gives the full variable domain: DTGVSQNPRHKITKRGQNVTFRCDPISEHNRLYWYRQTLGQGPEFLTYFQNEAQLEKSRLLSDRFSAERPKGSFSTLEIQRTEQGDSAMYLCASSSPTSGGNHFGPGTRLLVL.

This clonotype was observed at least ten times. The CDR3 region has the DNA TGTGCCAGCAGTCTGATTCTTGGGGGCGGAGCCTCGAATTCACCCCTCCACTTT. This gives the protein CASSLILGGGASNSPLHF. The rearrangement joins TRBV28 to TRBJ1-6, with a weak D call TRBD1 (6 bases). The CDR3 length is 18 residues. Trimming took 5 bases from V and 7 from J, leaving 24 bases between them. Germline CDR1 reads MDHEN; CDR2 reads SYDVKM. Based on the CDR3 plus reference TRBV28 and TRBJ1-6, the full variable domain is DVKVTQSSRYLVKRTGEKVFLECVQDMDHENMFWYRQDPGLGLRLIYFSYDVKMKEKGDIPEGYSVSREKKERFSLILESASTNQTSMYLCASSLILGGGASNSPLHFGNGTRLTVT.

This clonotype was seen repeatedly, ten times or more. This chain connects TRBV10-1 to TRBJ1-1; weak D call: TRBD1 (6 bases). Germline lookup yields CDR1 WNHNN and CDR2 SYGVQD (reference sequence). V was clipped by 2 bases and J by 1 base, with 17 bases between them. This CDR3 has 17 residues. CDR3 amino acids: CASSEPDRTAKNTEAFF. The CDR3 nucleotides read TGCGCCAGCAGTGAGCCGGATCGGACAGCGAAGAACACTGAAGCTTTCTTT.

This clonotype was seen only a few times. V usage is TRBV29-1 and J usage is TRBJ2-7, with 8 bases identical to TRBD1. Germline V gene lookup returns CDR1 SQVTM and CDR2 ANQGSEA. V shed 7 bases and J 6 bases; nucleotides not matched to a gene: 11. The CDR3 covers 13 residues. The CDR3 sequence is CSGRGTGLLEQYF. The CDR3 DNA sequence: TGCAGCGGACGAGGGACAGGTCTCCTCGAGCAGTACTTC.

This clonotype showed up many times. This chain connects TRBV5-5 to TRBJ2-7, with no clear D. V lost 0 bases to trimming and J lost 5 bases, with 12 bases between them. Germline CDR1 reads SGHKS; CDR2 reads YYEKEE (reference sequence). The CDR3 sequence is 14 residues long. The CDR3 nucleotides read TGTGCCAGCAGCTTGGCCGGTTCTCGGGACGAGCAGTACTTC. This translates into CASSLAGSRDEQYF.

Only a few counts were recorded for this clonotype. The DNA for the CDR3 is TGTGCCAGTAGTCAAGACAGGTATAGCAATCAGCCCCAGCATTTT. It yields the protein CASSQDRYSNQPQHF. V is TRBV19 and J is TRBJ1-5, with a tentative D call TRBD1 (6 bases). Trimming stripped 5 bases from V and 0 bases from J, with 11 bases between. This CDR3 region has 15 residues. Germline-derived CDR1 and CDR2 are LNHDA and SQIVND (reference sequence).

This clonotype was counted at least ten times. The rearrangement joins TRBV7-8 to TRBJ2-7; 9 nucleotides line up with TRBD2. The CDR3 extends over 18 amino acids. Germline V gives CDR1 SGHVS, CDR2 FQNEAQ. Unmatched junction bases numbered 14, after V lost 5 bases and J lost 0 bases. The CDR3 DNA is TGTGCCAGCAGCCGGCAGCCCGGGACTAGCCCTCTCTCCTACGAGCAGTACTTC. Translation gives CASSRQPGTSPLSYEQYF.

The chain carries TRBV5-1 and TRBJ2-7; the D is unclear. Germline CDR1 and CDR2: SGHRS and YFSETQ. This CDR3 is built from 12 residues. The ends were cut back, 3 bases at V and 4 bases at J, with 8 bases in the middle. CDR3 amino acids: CASSSLGYEQYF. In DNA form, the CDR3 reads TGCGCCAGCAGCTCTCTGGGGTACGAGCAGTACTTC.

In regard to this clonotype: With a much larger clone just one base away, this may be a read error. The CDR3 sequence is CARSLSGAEQFF. For the CDR3, the DNA is TGCGCCAGAAGCTTGAGTGGCGCTGAGCAGTTCTTC. The V call is TRBV5-1, the J call TRBJ2-1; D is unresolved. The CDR3 totals 12 residues. Germline V gives CDR1 SGHRS, CDR2 YFSETQ.

This clonotype has at least ten counts. This chain connects TRBV5-6 to TRBJ2-3; TRBD1 is a possible D gene (6 bases). CDR3 length equals 16 residues. The germline gives CDR1 SGHDT, CDR2 YYEEEE. V lost 3 bases to trimming and J lost 3 bases, with 17 bases between them. The DNA for the CDR3 is TGTGCCAGCAGCTCAATCAGGGGATCAAGGACAGATACGCAGTATTTT. This sequence encodes CASSSIRGSRTDTQYF.

This clonotype was observed at least ten times. The chain employs TRBV5-1 and TRBJ1-1; D is perhaps TRBD1 (6 bases). This CDR3 has 16 residues. The germline V and J ends were trimmed by 1 base and 0 bases, with 13 bases remaining between them. The germline gives CDR1 SGHRS, CDR2 YFSETQ. The CDR3 loop is CASSLTPDRLNTEAFF. The DNA of the CDR3 is TGCGCCAGCAGCTTGACCCCGGACAGATTGAACACTGAAGCTTTCTTT. The full variable domain, completed using reference TRBV5-1 and TRBJ1-1, is KAGVTQTPRYLIKTRGQQVTLSCSPISGHRSVSWYQQTPGQGLQFLFEYFSETQRNKGNFPGRFSGRQFSNSRSEMNVSTLELGDSALYLCASSLTPDRLNTEAFFGQGTRLTVV.

The chain links TRBV12-3 or TRBV12-4 to TRBJ2-1; 8 nucleotides match TRBD2. V trimming: 5 bases; J trimming: 5 bases; junction bases outside the gene matches: 8. CDR3 size: 15 residues. Here the CDR3 reads CASSPRLARDNEQFF. CDR3 bases: TGTGCCAGCAGTCCGAGACTAGCGAGGGACAATGAGCAGTTCTTC.

This clonotype was observed many times. The CDR3 coding sequence is TGTGCCAGCAGGAGGGACAGTCACGGGGATACGCAGTATTTT. Protein: CASRRDSHGDTQYF. This chain links TRBV6-1 with TRBJ2-3, with 7 nucleotides matching TRBD1. The germline V gene encodes CDR1 MNHNS and CDR2 SASEGT. This CDR3 spans 14 amino acids. V gave up 6 bases and J gave up 6 bases; unmatched junction bases: 9.

This clonotype was seen a few times. The chain carries TRBV28 and TRBJ1-5; D is perhaps TRBD1 (6 bases). The length of the CDR3 is 17 residues. V was shortened by 7 bases and J by 11 bases, with 30 bases between the two germline ends. The germline CDR1 and CDR2 sequences are MDHEN and SYDVKM. CDR3 loop: CASNSMEGDTGFRAQHF. The CDR3 DNA reads TGTGCCAGCAATTCCATGGAGGGGGACACGGGCTTTCGAGCCCAGCATTTT.

Worth noting for this clonotype: A single base separates this from a much larger clone, so it may be a read error. The chain joins TRBV6-2 or TRBV6-3 to TRBJ2-7; D is unclear. Germline V gives CDR1 MNHEY, CDR2 SVGEGT. V lost 4 bases and J 7 bases, leaving 14 bases between the germline ends. This CDR3 has 13 residues. CDR3 in DNA: TGTGCCAGCAGTTCGCCACGGTGGGATGAGCAGTACTTC. It is translated as CASSSPRWDEQYF.

This clonotype has at least ten counts. The V and J genes are TRBV11-2 and TRBJ2-6, with D hard to call. The CDR3 loop spans 18 amino acids. With 0 bases removed from V and 1 base from J, the gap between germline ends came to 13 bases. Looked up from germline, CDR1 is SGHAT and CDR2 is FQNNGV. CDR3 sequence (DNA): TGTGCCAGCAGCTTAGATGGTGTTTTGGGGTCTGGGGCCAACGTCCTGACTTTC. Its protein is CASSLDGVLGSGANVLTF.

Regarding this clonotype: A read error may explain this, as a much larger clone is one base away. This sequence joins TRBV10-3 and TRBJ2-3; no definite D call. This CDR3 comprises 13 residues. V lost 3 bases to trimming and J lost 9 bases, with 13 bases between them. Germline CDR1 reads ENHRY; CDR2 reads SYGVKD. This CDR3 reads CAISEQGDGTQYF. DNA for the CDR3: TGTGCCATCAGTGAACAAGGTGATGGGACGCAGTATTTT.

The gene calls are TRBV12-3 or TRBV12-4 and TRBJ2-5, with a weak D call TRBD1 (6 bases). Between the trimmed V and J ends, which lost 5 bases and 5 bases, there was a span of 18 bases. This CDR3 spans 15 amino acids. CDR3: CASSKSGHARETQYF. Written as DNA, the CDR3 is TGTGCCAGCAGTAAATCGGGACACGCGAGGGAGACCCAGTACTTC.

This clonotype was picked up many times. The chain has TRBV18 and TRBJ2-7; 7 nucleotides line up with TRBD1. The CDR3 totals 14 residues. The J segment lost 0 bases and the V segment lost 8 bases, leaving 7 bases of the junction unmatched. CDR1 is KGHSH and CDR2 is LQKENI in the germline V gene. The CDR3 sequence: CASRRDSASYEQYF. The CDR3 coding sequence is TGTGCCAGCAGAAGGGACAGTGCCTCCTACGAGCAGTACTTC. Full variable domain (outside the CDR3, taken from reference TRBV18 and TRBJ2-7): NAGVMQNPRHLVRRRGQEARLRCSPMKGHSHVYWYRQLPEEGLKFMVYLQKENIIDESGMPKERFSAEFPKEGPSILRIQQVVRGDSAAYFCASRRDSASYEQYFGPGTRLTVT.

This clonotype was seen repeatedly, ten times or more. V gene TRBV5-5 combines with J gene TRBJ2-7; D gene uncertain. From germline, CDR1 is SGHKS and CDR2 YYEKEE (reference sequence). CDR3 size: 15 residues. V was cut by 0 bases and J by 0 bases, with 10 bases left in between. CDR3 region: CASSLVIGPSYEQYF. The CDR3 nucleotides are TGTGCCAGCAGCTTGGTGATAGGGCCCTCCTACGAGCAGTACTTC.

This clonotype came up many times. This chain links TRBV5-1 with TRBJ2-3; D is perhaps TRBD2 (5 bases). Germline values: CDR1 SGHRS, CDR2 YFSETQ. The V end lost 0 bases, the J end lost 5 bases, and 16 bases lay between the germline ends. The CDR3 sequence is 16 residues long. The CDR3 here is CASSLGLAGDGDTQYF. The DNA of the CDR3 is TGCGCCAGCAGCTTGGGGCTAGCAGGAGATGGAGATACGCAGTATTTT.

A remark on this clonotype: Because it lacks the conserved phenylalanine or tryptophan at the end, this CDR3 is likely a read error. The J gene is TRBJ2-3, the V gene TRBV12-3 or TRBV12-4, with TRBD2 identical over 13 bases. The CDR3 spans 16 residues. V lost 11 bases, J lost 2 bases, and 10 bases stayed unmatched. This CDR3 is CACEATSGGITDTQYL. CDR3 DNA sequence: TGTGCCTGCGAAGCGACTAGCGGGGGGATCACAGATACGCAGTATCTT.

This clonotype was observed a few times. J is TRBJ2-7 and V is TRBV9; tentatively, D is TRBD2 (5 bases). The germline gives CDR1 SGDLS, CDR2 YYNGEE. This CDR3 is built from 15 residues. Trimming removed 6 bases from V and 2 bases from J, with 18 bases in between. The CDR3 DNA is TGTGCCAGCAATCCCGCCGGGGATCCTACCTACGAGCAGTACTTC. This codes for CASNPAGDPTYEQYF.